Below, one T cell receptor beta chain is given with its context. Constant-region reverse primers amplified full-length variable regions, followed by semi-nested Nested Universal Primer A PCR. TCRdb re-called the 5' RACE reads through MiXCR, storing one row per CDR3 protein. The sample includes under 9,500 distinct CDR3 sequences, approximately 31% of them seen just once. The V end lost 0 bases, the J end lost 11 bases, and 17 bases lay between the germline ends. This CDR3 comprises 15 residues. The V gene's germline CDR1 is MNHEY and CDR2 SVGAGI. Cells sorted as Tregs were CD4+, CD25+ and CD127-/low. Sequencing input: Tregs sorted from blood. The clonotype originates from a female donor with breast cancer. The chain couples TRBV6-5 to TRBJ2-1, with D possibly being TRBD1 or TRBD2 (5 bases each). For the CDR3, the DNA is TGTGCCAGCAGTTACTCGCACGGGGCCATCGTTAAGCAGTTCTTC. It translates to CASSYSHGAIVKQFF.